This T cell receptor (beta chain) emerged from a study of cytomegalovirus exposure and HLA in healthy donors. About this clone: The antigen is unknown.

60 Vbeta and 13 Jbeta primers were used in PCR. Data came from immunoSEQ multiplex PCR; TCRdb stores just in-frame clones and leaves some out. The profile shows more than 90,000 clones, around 74% of them singletons. CDR3 length: 15 residues. CDR1 is LGHNA and CDR2 is YNFKEQ in the germline V gene. V lost 0 bases, J lost 2 bases, and 10 bases lay in between. Despite likely unrecorded immune exposures, the donors were nominally healthy at the time of sampling. Study-level points and caveats: The authors excluded some V segments, including TRBV6-2 and TRBV6-3, as indistinguishable. At a 0.05 false discovery rate, a later analysis found over 15,000 TCR beta sequences to be associated with HLA alleles. The presence/absence work took it that sequencing depth was about the same across donors.

The chain employs TRBV4-2 and TRBJ1-2; D is perhaps TRBD1 (6 bases). The TCR sequence derives from a man between 40 and 49 years old in good health and CMV-seropositive. The material sequenced was PBMCs. The DNA of the CDR3 is TGTGCCAGCAGCCAAGATTCCCAGGGGAACTATGGCTACACCTTC. Its translation: CASSQDSQGNYGYTF.